This T cell receptor (beta chain) was found in a study of CD8 T cells in ankylosing spondylitis. Overall study findings and caveats: Among TCR beta sequences, a motif of under 10 highly homologous variants appeared characteristic of ankylosing spondylitis blood. From matched ankylosing spondylitis synovial fluid, disease-linked clones were reportedly recovered at significantly enriched levels.

Notes on this clonotype: Its antigen remains unknown.

Quantitative 5'-RACE with molecular barcodes was used to make the TCR beta libraries. TCRdb fed the 5' RACE reads into MiXCR, producing one record per CDR3 protein. The repertoire has about 420,000 distinct CDR3 sequences, 20% to 25% of them found once; the top ten carry less than 20%. Germline V lookup: CDR1 SGHKS, CDR2 YYEKEE (reference sequence). V was pared by 4 bases and J by 1 base, with 4 bases of the junction left unmatched. This CDR3 is built from 16 residues. The rearrangement links TRBV5-5 to TRBJ2-2; the match to TRBD2 covers 10 bases. The clonotype was recovered from a male donor with ankylosing spondylitis. The source material was blood, either unsorted or a sorted T cell fraction (not recorded which). This CDR3 is CASSELAGQNTGELFF. In DNA form, the CDR3 reads TGTGCCAGCAGCGAACTAGCGGGACAGAACACCGGGGAGCTGTTTTTT.